This T cell receptor (beta chain) was captured by sequencing in a study of T cell repertoires in cytomegalovirus infection. The CDR3 length is 16 residues. V lost 4 bases and J lost 1; bases outside the gene matches: 6. Germline V gene data show CDR1 as MNHEY and CDR2 as SVGAGI. Worth noting for this clonotype: Its antigen is not known.

One entry per CDR3 protein results from TCRdb running MiXCR on the reads. The sample lists around 750,000 distinct CDR3 sequences; 32% were seen once. The V gene is TRBV6-5, the J gene TRBJ2-2, with 7 bases identical to TRBD2. This clonotype originated in a human donor in good health (CMV status not recorded). Some clones in this sample may be carry-over from other donors' samples. Source: cultured CD8+ T cells from PBMCs, taken from culture after CMV antigen stimulation. CDR3 region: CASSWDYVMNTGELFF. CDR3 DNA: TGTGCCAGCAGTTGGGACTACGTTATGAACACCGGGGAGCTGTTTTTT.